The entry below gives a single T cell receptor (beta chain) sequence along with its context. Its antigen is undetermined. This PCR relied on a set of 60 Vbeta primers and 13 Jbeta primers. Assay used: immunoSEQ multiplex PCR; TCRdb lists only in-frame clones, some missing. The table has about 150,000 clones, roughly 80% seen once; the top ten hold roughly 2.7%. This entry is derived from a study of cytomegalovirus exposure and HLA in healthy donors. General study points: In a later analysis, several top co-occurrence clusters appeared linked to parvovirus B19, influenza, CMV and Epstein-Barr virus. The study designated roughly 160 TCR beta chains cytomegalovirus-associated. In a later analysis, the majority of CMV-associated beta chains seemingly showed HLA restriction.

The junction had 1 base not matched to a gene; V was cut back by 3 bases and J by 1 base. The germline V gene has CDR1 SGHTA and CDR2 FQGNSA. The CDR3 has 14 amino acids. Sequenced input: PBMCs. This receptor was identified in a boy between 2 and 10 years old in good health and CMV-seronegative. This sequence joins TRBV7-2 and TRBJ2-3; TRBD2 matches at 7 bases. This CDR3 is CASSLSGGTDTQYF. CDR3 DNA sequence: TGTGCCAGCAGCTTGAGCGGGGGCACAGATACGCAGTATTTT.